The T cell receptor (beta chain) under discussion was sequenced for a study of Ad26.COV2.S vaccination and SARS-CoV-2 variants. Regarding the study as a whole: Following vaccination, spike-specific CD8+ and CD4+ T cell responses reportedly exhibited substantial breadth. Analyses that measured TCR breadth and depth may have underestimated total T cell responses. Vaccinated and placebo-treated recipients had similar non-spike TCR breadth.

Germline V gene data show CDR1 as SGHTA and CDR2 as FQGNSA. This CDR3 has 15 amino acids. V was pared by 1 base and J by 2 bases, with 6 bases between. This clone was recorded once. Its matching antigen is unknown. The data were produced by immunoSEQ multiplex PCR, yet TCRdb's version contains in-frame clones alone and is incomplete. The sample has about 350,000 clones; under 95% are singletons. The rearrangement joins TRBV7-2 to TRBJ2-6; D not resolved. The sequence derives from a human donor who had recovered from COVID-19. The specimen was peripheral blood, collected after recovery from COVID-19. DNA for the CDR3: TGTGCCAGCAGCTTAGGGTCCCCTGGGGCCAACGTCCTGACTTTC. This codes for CASSLGSPGANVLTF.